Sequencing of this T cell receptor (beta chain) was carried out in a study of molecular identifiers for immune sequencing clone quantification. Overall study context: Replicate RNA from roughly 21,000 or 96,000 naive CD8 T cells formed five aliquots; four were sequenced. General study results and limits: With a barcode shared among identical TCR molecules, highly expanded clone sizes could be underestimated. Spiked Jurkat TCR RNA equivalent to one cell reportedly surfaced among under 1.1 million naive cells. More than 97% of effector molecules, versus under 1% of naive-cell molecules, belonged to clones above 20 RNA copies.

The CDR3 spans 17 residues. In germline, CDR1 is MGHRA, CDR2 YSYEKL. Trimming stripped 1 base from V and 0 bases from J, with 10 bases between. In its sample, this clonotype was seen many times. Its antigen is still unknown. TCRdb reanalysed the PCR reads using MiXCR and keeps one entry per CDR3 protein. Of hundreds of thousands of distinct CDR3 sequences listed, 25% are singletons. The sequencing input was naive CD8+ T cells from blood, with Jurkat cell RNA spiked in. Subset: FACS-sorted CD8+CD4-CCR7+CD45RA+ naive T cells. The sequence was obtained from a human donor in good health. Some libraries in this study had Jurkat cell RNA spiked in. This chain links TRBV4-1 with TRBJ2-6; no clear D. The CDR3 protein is CASSQGQPISGANVLTF. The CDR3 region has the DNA TGCGCCAGCAGCCAAGGGCAGCCCATCTCTGGGGCCAACGTCCTGACTTTC.